The clone carrying this T cell receptor (beta chain) occurred once. Its antigen is still unknown. Libraries were prepared by immunoSEQ multiplex PCR; TCRdb keeps only in-frame clonotypes and omits some of them. The sample carries some 150,000 clones, roughly 94% recorded once. The record originates from a study of T cell responses to AZD1222 COVID-19 vaccine. General observations from the study: Distributed over spike, vaccine-associated CD4 TCRs predominated at 160-218 and 743-854. Repertoires were obtained only post-peak T cell response.

Germline-derived CDR1 and CDR2 are SNHLY and FYNNEI. The V segment lost 6 bases and the J segment 0 bases; nucleotides outside the gene matches: 11. This CDR3 is 17 amino acids long. The chain employs TRBV2 and TRBJ1-2; 9 bases fit TRBD1. The source material was peripheral blood, sampled on day 0 of MenACWY control vaccination. The receptor was isolated from an adult in good health. DNA for the CDR3: TGTGCCAGCAGAGAGGTTACAGGGGGCTCACCTAACTATGGCTACACCTTC. Translating gives CASREVTGGSPNYGYTF.